The clone carrying this TCR beta chain was found a few times. This CDR3 comprises 14 residues. Trimming took 0 bases from V and 7 from J, leaving 10 bases between them. Germline lookup yields CDR1 LGHNA and CDR2 YSLEER. This entry belongs to a study of OX40 agonist ivuxolimab in advanced cancers. At the level of the study: Patients were dosed intravenously with ivuxolimab at 0.01 to 10 mg/kg every 2 weeks.

Sequencing used immunoSEQ multiplex PCR; TCRdb keeps in-frame clones, though not all of them. The sample consists of 35,000 to 40,000 clones, approximately 86% of them appearing once. This chain connects TRBV4-3 to TRBJ2-1; tentatively, D is TRBD2 (5 bases). The sequencing used CD4+ or CD8+ T cells sorted from blood, collected in a trial of the OX40 agonist ivuxolimab. This TCR derives from an adult with an advanced solid tumor such as melanoma, head and neck, liver or kidney cancer. The DNA of the CDR3 is TGCGCCAGCAGCCAAGATGAGGGTTGGAATGAGCAGTTCTTC. This translates into CASSQDEGWNEQFF.